This T cell receptor beta chain was recorded in a study of blood T cell repertoires in COVID-19. The overall study: The cDNA or gDNA used as material had been derived from T cells, B-cell-depleted T cells, or PBMCs.

As to this clone: The junction departs from germline at one end; a sequencing error may be responsible.

Using immunoSEQ multiplex PCR, the repertoire was profiled, and TCRdb retains in-frame clones only, with some absent. Among 390,000 or so clones listed, around 92% were seen once. CDR1 and CDR2 from the germline V gene are SEHNR and FQNEAQ (reference sequence). This CDR3 spans 14 amino acids. This receptor was obtained from a woman aged 25 to 39 with COVID-19, enrolled during active disease. The rearrangement uses TRBV7-9 and TRBJ2-4, with 13 bases lining up with TRBD2. Specimen: peripheral blood. CDR3 residues: CASSASGTSGALGF. In nucleotides, the CDR3 is TGTGCCAGCAGCGCTTCCGGGACTAGCGGGGCCCTCGGCTTC. The whole variable domain, remainder taken from reference TRBV7-9 and TRBJ2-4, is DTGVSQNPRHKITKRGQNVTFRCDPISEHNRLYWYRQTLGQGPEFLTYFQNEAQLEKSRLLSDRFSAERPKGSFSTLEIQRTEQGDSAMYLCASSASGTSGALGFGAGTRLSVL.